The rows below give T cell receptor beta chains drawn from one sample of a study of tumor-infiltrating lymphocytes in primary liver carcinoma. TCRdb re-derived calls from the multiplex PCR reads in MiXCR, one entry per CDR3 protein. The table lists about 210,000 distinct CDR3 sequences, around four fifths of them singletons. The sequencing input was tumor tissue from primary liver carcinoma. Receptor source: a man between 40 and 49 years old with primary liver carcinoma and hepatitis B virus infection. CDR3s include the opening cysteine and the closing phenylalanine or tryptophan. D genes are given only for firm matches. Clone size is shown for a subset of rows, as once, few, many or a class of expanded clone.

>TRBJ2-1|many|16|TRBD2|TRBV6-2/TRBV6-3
TGTGCCAGCAGTTACGCTAGCGGGATCTCCTACAATGAGCAGTTCTTC
CASSYASGISYNEQFF
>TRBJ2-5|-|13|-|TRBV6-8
TGTGCCAGCAGTGTAGTAGCGGAAGAGACCCAGAAGTTC
CASSVVAEETQKF
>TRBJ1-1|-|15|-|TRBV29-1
TGCAGCGTTGAAGTGGGGTGGGAAATAAACAGTGAAGCTTTCTTT
CSVEVGWEINSEAFF
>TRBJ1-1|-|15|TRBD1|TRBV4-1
TGCGCCAGCAGCCGATCAGGGGAGGGACAGACTGAAGCATCCTTT
CASSRSGEGQTEASF
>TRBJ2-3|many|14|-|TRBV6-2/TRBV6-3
TGTGCCAGCAGCCCGGCAACTAGCACAGATACGCAGTATTTT
CASSPATSTDTQYF
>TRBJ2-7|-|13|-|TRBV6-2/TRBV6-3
TGTACTAGCAGTTACGAGACTCCCTACAAGCAGTACTTC
CTSSYETPYKQYF
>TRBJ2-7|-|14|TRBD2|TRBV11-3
TGTGCCTGCAGCCCTGGAGAATGGGACTACGATCAGTACTTC
CACSPGEWDYDQYF
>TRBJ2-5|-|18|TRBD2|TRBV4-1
TGCGCTAGCTGCTATTCAGGAGGCCCCGCTAGCGGCCAAGAGACCCAGTACTTC
CASCYSGGPASGQETQYF
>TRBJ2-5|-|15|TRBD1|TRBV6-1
TGTGCCAGCAGCTACCTCAGGGGGTCTCAAGAGACCCAGTACTTC
CASSYLRGSQETQYF
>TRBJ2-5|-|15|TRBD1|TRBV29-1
TGCGACATTGAAGCGGACAGGGAGCGAGCAGAGATCCAGTACTTC
CDIEADRERAEIQYF
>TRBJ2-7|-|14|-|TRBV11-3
TGTGCCAGCAGCACTGGAGAAGGGGTCTACGACCAGTACTTC
CASSTGEGVYDQYF